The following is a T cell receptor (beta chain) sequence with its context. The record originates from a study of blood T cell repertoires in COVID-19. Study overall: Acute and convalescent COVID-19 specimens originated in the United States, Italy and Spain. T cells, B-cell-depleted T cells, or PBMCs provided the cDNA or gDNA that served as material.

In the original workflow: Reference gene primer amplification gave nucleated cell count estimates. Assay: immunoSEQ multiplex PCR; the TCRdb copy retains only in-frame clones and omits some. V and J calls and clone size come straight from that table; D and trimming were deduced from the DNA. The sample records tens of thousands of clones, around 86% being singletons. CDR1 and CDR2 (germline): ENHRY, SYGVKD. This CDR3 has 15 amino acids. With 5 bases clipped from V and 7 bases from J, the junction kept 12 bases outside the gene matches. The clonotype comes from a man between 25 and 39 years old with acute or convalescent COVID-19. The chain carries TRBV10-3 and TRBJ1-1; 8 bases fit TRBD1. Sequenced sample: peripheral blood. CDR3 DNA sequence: TGTGCCATCAGTCCCGGGACAGGAGTAATCGGTGAAGCTTTCTTT. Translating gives CAISPGTGVIGEAFF.